This T cell receptor (beta chain) was sequenced for a study of T cells in localized non-small cell lung cancer. Between the trimmed V and J ends, which lost 5 bases and 4 bases, there was a span of 18 bases. This CDR3 comprises 15 residues. CDR1 and CDR2 from the germline V gene are SGHTA and FQGNSA. Generated by immunoSEQ multiplex PCR, the TCRdb table keeps only in-frame clones and is missing some. The table has roughly 23,000 clones, approximately 88% seen once. The V call is TRBV7-2, the J call TRBJ2-7; D gene unclear. Sequenced here: peripheral blood, sampled before any cancer treatment. This receptor was identified in a male donor at least 60 years old with stage I lung adenocarcinoma. In DNA form, the CDR3 reads TGTGCCAGCAGCACCCACAGCTATCCTTCGTACGAGCAGTACTTC. Its protein product is CASSTHSYPSYEQYF.